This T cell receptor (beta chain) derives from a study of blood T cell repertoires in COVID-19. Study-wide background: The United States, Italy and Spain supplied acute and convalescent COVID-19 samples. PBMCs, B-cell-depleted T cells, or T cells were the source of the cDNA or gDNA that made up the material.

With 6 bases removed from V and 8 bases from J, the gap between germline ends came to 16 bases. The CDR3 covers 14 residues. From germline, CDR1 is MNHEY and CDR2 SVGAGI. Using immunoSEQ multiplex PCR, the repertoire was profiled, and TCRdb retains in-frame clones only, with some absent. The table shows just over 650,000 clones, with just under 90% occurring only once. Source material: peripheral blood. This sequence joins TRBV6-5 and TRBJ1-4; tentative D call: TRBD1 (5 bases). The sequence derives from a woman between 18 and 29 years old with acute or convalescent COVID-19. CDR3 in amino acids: CASSAGWVGEKLFF. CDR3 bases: TGTGCCAGCAGCGCAGGGTGGGTTGGCGAAAAACTGTTTTTT.